These 14 T cell receptor beta chains were sequenced from one sample in a study of CD8+ T cells in alopecia areata. This sample's treatment: oral pan-JAK inhibitor, 5-10 mg twice daily. RNA was isolated and reverse transcribed to cDNA, the sequencing template. The repertoire was sequenced with immunoSEQ multiplex PCR; TCRdb's copy has only in-frame clones and lacks some. The top ten hold 5% to 7% of the sample, which has 100,000 to 150,000 clones, over 60% seen once. The sequences come from CD4+ T cells sorted from blood, collected at week 4, from a patient treated with tofacitinib. The receptors originated from a human donor with alopecia areata.

This chain links TRBV30 with TRBJ1-1; 9 nucleotides line up with TRBD1. The ends lost 3 bases at V and 4 bases at J; junction bases unmatched: 12. The CDR3 length is 16 residues. CDR1 and CDR2 (germline): GTSNPN, SVGIG (reference sequence). CDR3 sequence: CAWRRDRATPSTEAFF. The CDR3 coding sequence is TGTGCCTGGAGAAGGGACAGGGCCACACCGAGCACTGAAGCTTTCTTT.

The rearrangement joins TRBV4-3 to TRBJ1-6; tentative D call: TRBD1 (6 bases). This CDR3 has 15 amino acids. The V end was cut by 4 bases, the J end by 5 bases, with 12 bases between. Germline V CDR1 and CDR2: LGHNA, YSLEER. The CDR3 loop is CASSRGPGDNSPLHF. The CDR3 nucleotides are TGCGCCAGCAGCCGGGGGCCCGGGGATAATTCACCCCTCCACTTT.

A few counts support this clone. The chain has TRBV9 and TRBJ1-2; weak D call: TRBD1 (6 bases). Per germline, CDR1 SGDLS and CDR2 YYNGEE. Trimming removed 0 bases at V and 2 bases at J, with 11 bases between. This CDR3 is built from 15 residues. The DNA of the CDR3 is TGTGCCAGCAGCGTAGTAGCAGGGGAAAACTATGGCTACACCTTC. It codes for CASSVVAGENYGYTF.

The chain uses TRBV2 and TRBJ1-2, with D uncertain. The germline V gene encodes CDR1 SNHLY and CDR2 FYNNEI. V lost 2 bases to trimming and J lost 2 bases, with 3 bases between them. This CDR3 region has 12 residues. CDR3: CASSEYNYGYTF. DNA for the CDR3: TGTGCCAGCAGTGAATACAACTATGGCTACACCTTC.

This chain links TRBV9 with TRBJ2-7; TRBD2 agrees at 7 bases. Germline CDR1 is SGDLS and CDR2 is YYNGEE. The CDR3 is made up of 15 amino acids. V was clipped by 0 bases and J by 0 bases; unmatched bases: 3. The CDR3 sequence is CASSVGLADSYEQYF. The CDR3 region has the DNA TGTGCCAGCAGCGTAGGCCTAGCGGACTCCTACGAGCAGTACTTC. Variable domain in full (rest from reference TRBV9 and TRBJ2-7): DSGVTQTPKHLITATGQRVTLRCSPRSGDLSVYWYQQSLDQGLQFLIQYYNGEERAKGNILERFSAQQFPDLHSELNLSSLELGDSALYFCASSVGLADSYEQYFGPGTRLTVT.

V gene TRBV7-2 combines with J gene TRBJ2-5; no reliable D call. In germline, CDR1 is SGHTA, CDR2 FQGNSA. Trimming removed 5 bases at V and 5 bases at J, with 6 bases between. The CDR3 covers 11 residues. CDR3 sequence: CASSQGETQYF. As DNA, the CDR3 is TGTGCCAGCAGCCAAGGGGAGACCCAGTACTTC.

The chain couples TRBV19 to TRBJ2-7; 10 bases are a match to TRBD1. There are 15 residues in the CDR3. Germline V lookup: CDR1 LNHDA, CDR2 SQIVND (reference sequence). J lost 2 bases, V lost 5 bases, and 6 bases had no gene match. CDR3 in amino acids: CASSLGQGRTYEQYF. The DNA for the CDR3 is TGTGCCAGTAGTCTGGGACAGGGGAGAACCTACGAGCAGTACTTC.

This clone has more than one count but fewer than ten. The chain employs TRBV23-1 and TRBJ1-2; D is unresolved. TRBV23-1 is an ORF for which the function is uncertain. V was trimmed by 5 bases and J by 4 bases, leaving 11 bases between them. The CDR3 loop spans 13 amino acids. The CDR3 loop reads CASSSLGVYGYTF. The CDR3 DNA sequence: TGCGCCAGCAGTTCTCTGGGTGTCTATGGCTACACCTTC.

The chain recombines TRBV27 with TRBJ2-1, with 8 bases lining up with TRBD2. V was pared by 5 bases and J by 8 bases, with 11 bases of the junction left unmatched. The CDR3 totals 15 residues. Germline V lookup: CDR1 MNHEY, CDR2 SMNVEV (reference sequence). The DNA for the CDR3 is TGTGCCAGCAGTGCCCGAGGGGCGGGGGGCTATGAGCAGTTCTTC. As protein: CASSARGAGGYEQFF.

V usage is TRBV6-5 and J usage is TRBJ2-5, with D perhaps TRBD1 (6 bases). Germline CDR1 reads MNHEY; CDR2 reads SVGAGI. The CDR3 is 13 residues long. Between the trimmed V and J ends, which lost 10 bases and 4 bases, there was a span of 16 bases. The CDR3 spells CATREQGRETQYF. The DNA of the CDR3 is TGTGCCACCCGCGAACAGGGTCGAGAGACCCAGTACTTC.

The J gene is TRBJ1-1, the V gene TRBV5-1; tentatively, D is TRBD1 (5 bases). Trimming stripped 6 bases from V and 0 bases from J, with 9 bases between. CDR1 and CDR2 from the germline V gene are SGHRS and YFSETQ. The CDR3 loop spans 13 amino acids. The CDR3 DNA follows: TGCGCCAGCATGTGGGGGATGAACACTGAAGCTTTCTTT. It encodes CASMWGMNTEAFF.

This chain's CDR3 is CSVGASGGKNEQFF. CDR3 coding DNA: TGCAGCGTTGGGGCTAGCGGGGGAAAAAATGAGCAGTTCTTC. The chain carries TRBV29-1 and TRBJ2-1, with 10 bases fitting TRBD2. Germline values: CDR1 SQVTM, CDR2 ANQGSEA. V was pared by 4 bases and J by 7 bases, with 7 bases of the junction left unmatched. This CDR3 contains 14 residues.

The chain links TRBV6-5 to TRBJ1-2; 9 bases agree with TRBD1. The length of the CDR3 is 15 residues. From germline, CDR1 is MNHEY and CDR2 SVGAGI. The V segment lost 2 bases and the J segment 2 bases; nucleotides outside the gene matches: 3. The CDR3 nucleotides read TGTGCCAGCAGTTACATTGGGACAGGGAACTATGGCTACACCTTC. Amino acids: CASSYIGTGNYGYTF.

This sequence joins TRBV5-4 and TRBJ2-7; possible D gene TRBD1, 5 bases. Germline assignment: CDR1 SGHNT and CDR2 YYREEE (reference sequence). The CDR3 has 14 residues. V lost 3 bases to trimming and J lost 6 bases, with 16 bases between them. The CDR3 is CASSSFDRFREQYF. CDR3 coding DNA: TGTGCCAGCAGCTCGTTTGACAGATTCCGCGAGCAGTACTTC.